This entry features one T cell receptor (beta chain) sequence. Source study methods: The authors estimated nucleated cell counts from reference gene primer amplification. Profiled with immunoSEQ multiplex PCR; TCRdb holds only in-frame clones, not every one. V and J calls and clone size follow that table, whereas D and trimming were derived from the DNA. Of about 80,000 clones listed, approximately 82% were seen once; the top ten hold less than 40%. The V segment lost 3 bases and the J segment 5 bases; nucleotides outside the gene matches: 8. The germline CDR1 and CDR2 sequences are DFQATT and SNEGSKA (reference sequence). The CDR3 consists of 15 residues. This entry comes from a study of blood T cell repertoires in COVID-19. The wider study: COVID-19 samples collected from the United States, Italy and Spain covered acute and convalescent phases. Sources were T cells, B-cell-depleted T cells, or PBMCs; the material itself was cDNA or gDNA.

The clonotype comes from a woman in her seventies with acute or convalescent COVID-19. This sequence joins TRBV20-1 and TRBJ2-5; 11 bases are shared with TRBD1. The material sequenced was peripheral blood. This CDR3 reads CSASGQGAPRETQYF. The CDR3 DNA is TGCAGTGCTAGTGGACAGGGGGCGCCGAGGGAGACCCAGTACTTC.